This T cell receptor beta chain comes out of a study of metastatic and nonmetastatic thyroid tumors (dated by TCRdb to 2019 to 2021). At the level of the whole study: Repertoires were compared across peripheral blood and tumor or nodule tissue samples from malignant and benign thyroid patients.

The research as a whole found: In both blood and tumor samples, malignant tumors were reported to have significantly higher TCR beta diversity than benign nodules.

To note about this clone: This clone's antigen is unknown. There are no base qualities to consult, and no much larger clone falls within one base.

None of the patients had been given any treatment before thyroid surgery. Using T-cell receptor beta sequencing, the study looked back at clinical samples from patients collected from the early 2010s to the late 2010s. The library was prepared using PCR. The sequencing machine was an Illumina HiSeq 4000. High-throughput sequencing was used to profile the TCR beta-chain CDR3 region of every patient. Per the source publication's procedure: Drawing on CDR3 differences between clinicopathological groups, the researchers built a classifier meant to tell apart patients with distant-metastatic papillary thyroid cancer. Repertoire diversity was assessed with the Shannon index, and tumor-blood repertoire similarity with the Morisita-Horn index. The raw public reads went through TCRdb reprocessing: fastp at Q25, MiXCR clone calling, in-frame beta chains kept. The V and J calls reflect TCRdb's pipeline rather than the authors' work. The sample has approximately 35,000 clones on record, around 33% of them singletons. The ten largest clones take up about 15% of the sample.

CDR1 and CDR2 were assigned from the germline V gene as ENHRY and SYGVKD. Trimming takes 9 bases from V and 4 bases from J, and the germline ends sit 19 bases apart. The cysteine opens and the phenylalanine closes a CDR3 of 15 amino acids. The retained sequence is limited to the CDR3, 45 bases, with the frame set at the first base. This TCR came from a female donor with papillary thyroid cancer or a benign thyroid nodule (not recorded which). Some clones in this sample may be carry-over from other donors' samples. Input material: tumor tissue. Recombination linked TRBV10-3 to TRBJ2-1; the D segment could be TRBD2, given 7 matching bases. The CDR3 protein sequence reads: CAMAGAAAVYNEQFF. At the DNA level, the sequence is TGTGCCATGGCGGGGGCGGCCGCGGTTTACAATGAGCAGTTCTTC.